The clone carrying this TCR beta chain was detected only a few times. Its ends do not fully match the called genes, so a read error is possible. This sample is drawn from a study of blood T cell repertoires in COVID-19. Study overall: Acute and convalescent COVID-19 samples came from the United States, Italy and Spain. From T cells, B-cell-depleted T cells, or PBMCs came the material, which was cDNA or gDNA.

Profiling relied on immunoSEQ multiplex PCR, and the TCRdb table lists in-frame clones only, not all of them. The sample has about 180,000 clones, about 81% seen once. Seattle cases were enrolled at active infection and followed longitudinally. The CDR3 spans 14 residues. Per germline, CDR1 SNHLY and CDR2 FYNNEI. The clonotype was recovered from a woman older than 75 with COVID-19, enrolled during active disease. Sequencing was performed on peripheral blood. This chain joins TRBV2 and TRBJ1-5; the D gene is possibly TRBD1 (6 bases). This CDR3 is CASSGSGGKQPQHF. In DNA, the CDR3 is TGTGCCAGCAGTGGGAGCGGGGGCAAGCAGCCCCAGCATTTT.